The clone carrying this T cell receptor beta chain was seen a few times. The data stem from a study of response to subunit inactivated influenza vaccine. Using its own MiXCR run on the RT-PCR reads, TCRdb lists one record per CDR3 protein. The profile shows hundreds of thousands of distinct CDR3 sequences, 18% of them singletons. CDR1 is SGDLS and CDR2 is YYNGEE in the germline V gene. This CDR3 comprises 18 residues. The V gene end was trimmed by 4 bases and the J gene end by 4 bases; junction bases not matched to a gene: 15. The V gene is TRBV9, the J gene TRBJ2-3, with 10 bases matching TRBD1. The sequenced sample was PBMCs from blood, obtained around 5 days after vaccination. This receptor was obtained from a man between 50 and 59 years old who received an inactivated influenza vaccine. This CDR3 reads CASSPRQGAIRFSDTQYF. Here the CDR3 DNA reads TGTGCCAGCAGCCCCCGACAGGGGGCAATTAGATTCTCAGATACGCAGTATTTT.